This is a list of T cell receptor beta chains from one sample in a study of blood T cells in healthy people across ages. MiXCR was run by TCRdb on the 5' RACE reads, yielding one entry per CDR3 protein. The sample has some 1.5 million distinct CDR3 sequences, roughly 43% seen once; the top ten hold over 3.5%. Specimen: blood. These receptors were collected from a woman between 18 and 29 years old in good health. Both conserved end residues are part of each CDR3. D genes are given only for firm matches. The size field is filled for only some rows; it gives once, few, many or a size class.

j_call | v_call | clone_size | d_call | cdr3_aa | cdr3_nt
TRBJ1-2 | TRBV4-3 | few | - | CASRSSPRDTDGYTF | TGCGCCAGCAGATCCTCCCCCCGGGATACGGATGGCTACACCTTC
TRBJ1-3 | TRBV2 | - | TRBD1 | CASSETGGGNTIYF | TGTGCCAGCAGTGAAACAGGGGGCGGAAACACCATATATTTT
TRBJ2-3 | TRBV29-1 | few | - | CSVELAGDTQYF | TGCAGCGTTGAGCTAGCTGGGGATACGCAGTATTTT
TRBJ1-4 | TRBV27 | - | TRBD1 | CASSQGALNPTNEKLFF | TGTGCCAGCAGTCAGGGGGCCCTAAATCCAACTAATGAAAAACTGTTTTTT
TRBJ2-1 | TRBV7-2 | - | TRBD2 | CASSPGTSGSGEQFF | TGTGCCAGCAGCCCCGGGACTAGCGGGAGTGGTGAGCAGTTCTTC
TRBJ2-6 | TRBV20-1 | - | - | CSAREHSGANVLTF | TGCAGTGCTAGAGAACACTCTGGGGCCAACGTCCTGACTTTC
TRBJ2-7 | TRBV29-1 | - | - | CSVGTPSSYEQYF | TGCAGCGTGGGGACGCCGAGCTCCTACGAGCAGTACTTC
TRBJ2-2 | TRBV29-1 | - | - | CSVVLREFYTGELFF | TGCAGCGTTGTCCTCCGGGAGTTTTACACCGGGGAGCTGTTTTTT
TRBJ2-5 | TRBV7-9 | - | - | CASSVVGMETQYF | TGTGCCAGCAGCGTAGTGGGGATGGAGACCCAGTACTTC
TRBJ1-1 | TRBV19 | few | - | CASSMGWGNTEAFF | TGTGCCAGTAGTATGGGGTGGGGGAACACTGAAGCTTTCTTT
TRBJ1-1 | TRBV12-3/TRBV12-4 | - | - | CASSPLYGTEAFF | TGTGCCAGCTCCCCCCTATACGGGACTGAAGCTTTCTTT
TRBJ1-1 | TRBV4-3 | - | - | CASSNHLQGNTEAFF | TGCGCCAGCAGCAACCACTTACAGGGTAACACTGAAGCTTTCTTT
TRBJ2-5 | TRBV2 | - | - | CASSRDSGQETQYF | TGTGCCAGCAGCCGGGACTCCGGCCAAGAGACCCAGTACTTC
TRBJ2-3 | TRBV4-2 | - | - | CASSQYSDRDTQYF | TGTGCCAGCAGCCAATATAGCGATCGGGATACGCAGTATTTT
TRBJ2-7 | TRBV11-2 | - | - | CASSLGDLLNEQYF | TGTGCCAGCAGCTTAGGGGACCTCCTGAACGAGCAGTACTTC
TRBJ2-7 | TRBV7-9 | many | - | CASSSRVSYEQYF | TGTGCCAGCAGCAGCAGGGTCTCCTACGAGCAGTACTTC